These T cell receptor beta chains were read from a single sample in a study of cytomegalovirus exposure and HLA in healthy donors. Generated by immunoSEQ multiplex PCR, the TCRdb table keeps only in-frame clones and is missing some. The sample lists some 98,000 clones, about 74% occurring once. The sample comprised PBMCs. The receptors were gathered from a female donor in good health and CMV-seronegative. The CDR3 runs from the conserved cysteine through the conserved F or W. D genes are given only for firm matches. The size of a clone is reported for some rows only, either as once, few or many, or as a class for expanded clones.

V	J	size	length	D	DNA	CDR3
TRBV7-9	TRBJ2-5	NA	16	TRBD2	TGTGCCAGCAGCTTAGGACCTAGCGGGGTCGAGGAGACCCAGTACTTC	CASSLGPSGVEETQYF
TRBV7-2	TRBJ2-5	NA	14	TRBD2	TGTGCCAGCAGCTTCAGCGGGAGTGGAGAGACCCAGTACTTC	CASSFSGSGETQYF
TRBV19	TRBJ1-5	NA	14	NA	TGTGCCAGTAGTATCCGTCCAGGGGATCAGCCCCAGCATTTT	CASSIRPGDQPQHF
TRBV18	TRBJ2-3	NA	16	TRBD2	TGTGCCAGCTCAGAGAGTGCGGGAGTTGCGCCAGATACGCAGTATTTT	CASSESAGVAPDTQYF
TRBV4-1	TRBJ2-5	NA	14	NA	TGCGCCAGCAGCCAAGCCGACAAGCAAGAGACCCAGTACTTC	CASSQADKQETQYF
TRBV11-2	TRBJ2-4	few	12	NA	TGTGCCAGCAGCTTACCAGGGACATTTCCGTACTTC	CASSLPGTFPYF
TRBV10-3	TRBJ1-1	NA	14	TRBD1	TGTGCCATCAGTGAGGGACAGGGGATCACTGAAGCTTTCTTT	CAISEGQGITEAFF
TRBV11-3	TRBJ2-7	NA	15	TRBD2	TGTGCCAGCAGCCTAGCGGGCGGGGGTACCTACGAGCAGTACTTC	CASSLAGGGTYEQYF
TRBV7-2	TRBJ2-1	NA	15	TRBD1	TGTGCCAGCAGCCTGTACAGGGGTGCCTACAATGAGCAGTTCTTC	CASSLYRGAYNEQFF
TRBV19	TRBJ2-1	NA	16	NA	TGTGCCAGTAGTATAGGGTGGGCAGGGGCAATCAATGAGCAGTTCTTC	CASSIGWAGAINEQFF
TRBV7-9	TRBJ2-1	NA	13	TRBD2	TGTGCCAGCAGCTTGATTCTAGCGGGAGAGCAGTTCTTC	CASSLILAGEQFF
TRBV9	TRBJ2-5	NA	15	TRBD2	TGTGCCAGCAGCGTAGCGGGAGGGCTGCAAGAGACCCAGTACTTC	CASSVAGGLQETQYF
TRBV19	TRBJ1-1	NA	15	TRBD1	TGTGCCAGTAGTATTCTGACAGGGAGGAACACTGAAGCTTTCTTT	CASSILTGRNTEAFF
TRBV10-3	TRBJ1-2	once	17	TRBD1	TGTGCCATCAGGACCCCTGCTCCCGACAGGGAGGACTATGGCTACACCTTC	CAIRTPAPDREDYGYTF
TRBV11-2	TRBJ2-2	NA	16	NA	TGTGCCAGCAGCTCCCAACAGGGAACGAACACCGGGGAGCTGTTTTTT	CASSSQQGTNTGELFF
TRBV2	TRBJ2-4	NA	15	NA	TGTGCCAGCAGTGACAACAGTGGGGCCAAAAACATTCAGTACTTC	CASSDNSGAKNIQYF
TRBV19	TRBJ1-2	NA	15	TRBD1	TGTGCCAGTAGTGCTCAGGGGGCGCCTAACTATGGCTACACCTTC	CASSAQGAPNYGYTF
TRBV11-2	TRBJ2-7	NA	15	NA	TGTGCCAGCAGCTTAGAGGGGGGTTCGGGTTACGAGCAGTACTTC	CASSLEGGSGYEQYF
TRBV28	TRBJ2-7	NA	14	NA	TGTGCCAGCAGTTTACCCGGACAGTCCCCCGAGCAGTACTTC	CASSLPGQSPEQYF
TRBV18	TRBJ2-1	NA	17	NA	TGTGCCAGCTCACCCCCCGCCGCGCAGGGAATTTTGTATGAGCAGTTCTTC	CASSPPAAQGILYEQFF
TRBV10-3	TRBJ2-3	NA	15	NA	TGTGCCATCAACCGAGACAGAACCTTCACAGATACGCAGTATTTT	CAINRDRTFTDTQYF
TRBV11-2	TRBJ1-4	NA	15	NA	TGTGCCAGCAGCTTAGATCTGGCAGGGGTCGAAAAACTGTTTTTT	CASSLDLAGVEKLFF
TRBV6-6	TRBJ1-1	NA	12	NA	TGTGCCAGCAGTTACTCGTATACTGAAGCTTTCTTT	CASSYSYTEAFF
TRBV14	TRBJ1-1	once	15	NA	TGTGCCAGCAGCCAAGGGGGCAACCTGAACACTGAAGCTTTCTTT	CASSQGGNLNTEAFF
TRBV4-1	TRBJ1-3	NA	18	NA	TGCGCCAGCAGCCAACCCGGGGGGGGAAAACTCTCTGGAAACACCATATATTTT	CASSQPGGGKLSGNTIYF
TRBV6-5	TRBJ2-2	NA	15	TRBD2	TGTGCCAGCAGTTATGAGCGGGGATACTCCGGGGAGCTGTTTTTT	CASSYERGYSGELFF
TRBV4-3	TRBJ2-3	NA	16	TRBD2	TGCGCCAGCAGCCAAGGATTAGCGGGGAACACAGATACGCAGTATTTT	CASSQGLAGNTDTQYF
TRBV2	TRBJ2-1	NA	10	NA	TGTGCCAGCAGTGTCGATGAGCAGTTCTTC	CASSVDEQFF
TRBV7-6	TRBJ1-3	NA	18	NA	TGTGCCAGCAGCTTAGCGCATCCTCGCGGTGGCTCTGGAAACACCATATATTTT	CASSLAHPRGGSGNTIYF
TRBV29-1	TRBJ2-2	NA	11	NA	TGCAGCGCCCGGGGGACCGGGGAGCTGTTTTTT	CSARGTGELFF
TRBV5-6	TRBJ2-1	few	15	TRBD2	TGTGCCAGCAGCTTTGAACTAGCGATGGGGAATGAGCAGTTCTTC	CASSFELAMGNEQFF
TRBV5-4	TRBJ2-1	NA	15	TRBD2	TGTGCCAGCAGCCTCCCTAGCGGGAGGAGCGATGAGCAGTTCTTC	CASSLPSGRSDEQFF
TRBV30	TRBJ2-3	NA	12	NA	TGTGCCTGGAGTGGGGGGGTAGATACGCAGTATTTT	CAWSGGVDTQYF
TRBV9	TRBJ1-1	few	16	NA	TGTGCCAGCAGCGCCCCTCAGGGAGGGGGGAACACTGAAGCTTTCTTT	CASSAPQGGGNTEAFF
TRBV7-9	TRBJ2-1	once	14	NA	TGTGCCAGCAGCTTAGAGGGGTTCTACAATGAGCAGTTCTTC	CASSLEGFYNEQFF
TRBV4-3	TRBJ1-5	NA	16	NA	TGCGCCAGCAGCCAAGATTTGACGGAGCGCAATCAGCCCCAGCATTTT	CASSQDLTERNQPQHF
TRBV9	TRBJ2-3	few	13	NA	TGTGCCAGCAGCCCAGCGGGCACAGATACGCAGTATTTT	CASSPAGTDTQYF
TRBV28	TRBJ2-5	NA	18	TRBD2	TGTGCCAGCAGTTTAAGGGCTAGCGGGAGCTACCCGCAAGAGACCCAGTACTTC	CASSLRASGSYPQETQYF
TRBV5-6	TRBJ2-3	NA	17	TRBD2	TGTGCCAGCAGCCCACGGTCTAGCGGGACCAGCACAGATACGCAGTATTTT	CASSPRSSGTSTDTQYF
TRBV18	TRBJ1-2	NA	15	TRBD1	TGTGCCAGCTCACCAGGGACCCTTGGACAGGGGACCTACACCTTC	CASSPGTLGQGTYTF
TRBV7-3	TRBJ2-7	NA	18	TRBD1	TGTGCCAGCAGCTTAGGGGGGGAATTGGGGACAGGGACGTACGAGCAGTACTTC	CASSLGGELGTGTYEQYF
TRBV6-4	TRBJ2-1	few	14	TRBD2	TGTGCCAGCAGTGATACTAGCGGCTACAATGAGCAGTTCTTC	CASSDTSGYNEQFF
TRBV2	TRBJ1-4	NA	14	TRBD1	TGTGCCAGCATCCCAGAGGGGACAGGGAAAAAACTGTTTTTT	CASIPEGTGKKLFF
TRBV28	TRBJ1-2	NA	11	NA	TGTGCCAGCACGGGTAACTATGGCTACACCTTC	CASTGNYGYTF
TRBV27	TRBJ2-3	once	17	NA	TGTGCCAGCAGTTTAGTTTCATGGCGGGGAGACACAGATACGCAGTATTTT	CASSLVSWRGDTDTQYF
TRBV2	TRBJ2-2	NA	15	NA	TGTGCCAGGTCCATAGGACAAGTGAACACCGGGGAGCTGTTTTTT	CARSIGQVNTGELFF
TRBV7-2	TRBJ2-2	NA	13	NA	TGTGCCAGCGGGGGGAGAGGGGCCGGGGAGCTGTTTTTT	CASGGRGAGELFF
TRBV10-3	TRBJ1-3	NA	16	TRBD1	TGTGCCATCGGGGGGCACGGGACAGGGTCGGGAAACACCATATATTTT	CAIGGHGTGSGNTIYF